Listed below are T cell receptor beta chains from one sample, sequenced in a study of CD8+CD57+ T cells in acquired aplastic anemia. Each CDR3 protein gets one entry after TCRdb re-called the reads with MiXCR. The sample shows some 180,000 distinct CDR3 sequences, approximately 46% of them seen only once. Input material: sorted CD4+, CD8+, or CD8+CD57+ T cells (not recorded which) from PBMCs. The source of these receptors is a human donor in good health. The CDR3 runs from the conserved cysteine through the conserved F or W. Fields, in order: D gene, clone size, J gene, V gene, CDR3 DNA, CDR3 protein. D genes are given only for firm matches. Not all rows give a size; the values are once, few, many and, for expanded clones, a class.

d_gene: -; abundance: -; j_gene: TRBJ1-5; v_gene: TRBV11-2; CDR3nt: TGTGCCAGCTCCAAGAGGGCAGGGGATAGCAATCAGCCCCAGCATTTT; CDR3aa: CASSKRAGDSNQPQHF
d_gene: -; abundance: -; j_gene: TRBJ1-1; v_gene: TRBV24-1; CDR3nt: TGTGCCAGCAGCTATACAGGGCCGAACACTGAAGCTTTCTTT; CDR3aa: CASSYTGPNTEAFF
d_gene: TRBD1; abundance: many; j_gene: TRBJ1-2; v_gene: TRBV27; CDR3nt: TGTGCCAGCACCAGGACAGGGGGGCTCGATGGCTACACCTTC; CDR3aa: CASTRTGGLDGYTF
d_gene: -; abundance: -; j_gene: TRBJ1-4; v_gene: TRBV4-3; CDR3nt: TGCGCCAGCAGCCAAACTCTTGGCCGGGCGGCTAATGAAAAACTGTTTTTT; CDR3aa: CASSQTLGRAANEKLFF
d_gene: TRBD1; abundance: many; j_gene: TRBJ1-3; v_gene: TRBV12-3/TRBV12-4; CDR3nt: TGTGCCAGCAGCTTCTCGACAGGGGGCGCGGGAAACACCATATATTTT; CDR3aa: CASSFSTGGAGNTIYF
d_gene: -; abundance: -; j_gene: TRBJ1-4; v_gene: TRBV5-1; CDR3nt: TGCGCCAGTTCGCCGGGCCGAAGTAATGAAAAACTGTTTTTT; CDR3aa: CASSPGRSNEKLFF
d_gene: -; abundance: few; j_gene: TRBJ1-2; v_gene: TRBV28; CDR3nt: TGTGCCAGCAGTCTAGGCCTTCTCCGACCGGATAACTATGGCTACACCTTC; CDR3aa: CASSLGLLRPDNYGYTF
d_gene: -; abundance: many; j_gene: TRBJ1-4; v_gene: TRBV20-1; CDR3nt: TGCAGTGCTAGCGGGGCAGGGAATGAAAAACTGTTTTTT; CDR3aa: CSASGAGNEKLFF
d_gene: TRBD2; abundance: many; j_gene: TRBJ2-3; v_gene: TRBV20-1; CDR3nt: TGCAGTGCCGGGACTAGCGGGAGGGGGCCAGATACGCAGTATTTT; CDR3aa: CSAGTSGRGPDTQYF
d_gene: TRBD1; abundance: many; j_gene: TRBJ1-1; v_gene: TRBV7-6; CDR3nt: TGTGCCAGCAGCAGTCGGGACAGCGGGAACACTGAAGCTTTCTTT; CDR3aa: CASSSRDSGNTEAFF
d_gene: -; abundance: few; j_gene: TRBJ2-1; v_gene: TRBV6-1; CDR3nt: TGTGCCAGTCACCGGGACTCCTGGGGTGAGCAGTTCTTC; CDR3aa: CASHRDSWGEQFF
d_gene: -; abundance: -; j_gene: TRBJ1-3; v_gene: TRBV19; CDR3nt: TGTGCCAGTAGCCCCCGCCGGACGGGAGGAAACACCATATATTTT; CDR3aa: CASSPRRTGGNTIYF
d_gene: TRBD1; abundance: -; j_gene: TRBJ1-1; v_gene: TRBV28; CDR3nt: TGTGCCAGCAGCAGAAGGGGGCGAACCAAGAACACTGAAGCTTCCTTT; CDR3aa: CASSRRGRTKNTEASF
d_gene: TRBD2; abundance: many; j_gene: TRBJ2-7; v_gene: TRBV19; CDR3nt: TGTGCCAGTAGAGAAGGTAGCGGGGGAGACTACGAGCAGTACTTC; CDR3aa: CASREGSGGDYEQYF
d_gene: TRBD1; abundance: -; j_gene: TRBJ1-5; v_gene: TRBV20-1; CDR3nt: TGCAGTGCGTCTGTCCCAGGGGGAAGTCAGCCCCAGCATTTT; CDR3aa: CSASVPGGSQPQHF
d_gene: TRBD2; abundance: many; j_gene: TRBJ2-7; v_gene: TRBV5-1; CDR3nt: TGCGCCAGCAGCAAAGCGGGGGGGGAGGGTTTCTCCTACGAGCAGTACTTC; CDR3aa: CASSKAGGEGFSYEQYF
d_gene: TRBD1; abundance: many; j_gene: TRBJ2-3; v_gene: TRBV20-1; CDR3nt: TGCAGTGCTAGTCTCGGACAGGAGATAGATACGCAGTATTTT; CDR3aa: CSASLGQEIDTQYF
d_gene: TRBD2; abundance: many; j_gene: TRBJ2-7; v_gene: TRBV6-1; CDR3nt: TGTGCCAGCAGTGAATTGGGACTAAGGGTTTACGAGCAGTACTTC; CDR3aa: CASSELGLRVYEQYF
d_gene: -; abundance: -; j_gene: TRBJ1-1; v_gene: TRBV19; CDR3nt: TGTGCCAGTAGTATCGGACTCACTGAAGCTTTCTTT; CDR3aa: CASSIGLTEAFF
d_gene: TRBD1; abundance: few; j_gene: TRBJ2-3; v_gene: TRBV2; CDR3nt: TGTGCTGCCGATCCGGGACAGGGGGACGGTACGCAGTATTTT; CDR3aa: CAADPGQGDGTQYF
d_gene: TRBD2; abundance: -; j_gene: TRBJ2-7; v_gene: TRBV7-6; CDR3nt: TGTGCTCTAAGCGGGACTAGCGGGAAAAGAGCCGTGCAGTACTTC; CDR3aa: CALSGTSGKRAVQYF
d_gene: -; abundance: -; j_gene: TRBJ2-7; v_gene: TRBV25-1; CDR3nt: TGTGCCAGCTGGGGGAATATTGGAGAGCAGTACTTC; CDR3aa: CASWGNIGEQYF
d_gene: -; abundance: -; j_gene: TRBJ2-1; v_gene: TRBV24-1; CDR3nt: TGTGCCACCAGTGATCCCCTGGAGGGGGCGAAAAACAATGAGCAGTTCTTC; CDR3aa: CATSDPLEGAKNNEQFF
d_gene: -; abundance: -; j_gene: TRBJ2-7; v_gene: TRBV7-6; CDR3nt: TGTGCCAGCAGCCCAGACAGTACCTACGAGCAGTACTTC; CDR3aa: CASSPDSTYEQYF
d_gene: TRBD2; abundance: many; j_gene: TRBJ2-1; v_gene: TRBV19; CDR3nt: TGTGCCAGTAGTCTAGCGGGAGGGCCGAGTAATGAGCAGTTCTTC; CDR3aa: CASSLAGGPSNEQFF
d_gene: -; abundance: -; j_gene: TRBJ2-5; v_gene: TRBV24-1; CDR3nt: TGTGCCACCAGTGCCGGACAACGGCGGGAGACCCAGTACTTC; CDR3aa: CATSAGQRRETQYF
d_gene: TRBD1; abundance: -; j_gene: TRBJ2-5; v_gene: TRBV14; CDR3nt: TGTGCCAGCAGCCTAAGGACAGGGGGGGAGACCCAGTACTTC; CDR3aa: CASSLRTGGETQYF
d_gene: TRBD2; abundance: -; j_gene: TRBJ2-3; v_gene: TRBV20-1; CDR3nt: TGCAGTGCTAGAGATAGCGGGGGCACAGATACGCAGTATTTT; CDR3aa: CSARDSGGTDTQYF
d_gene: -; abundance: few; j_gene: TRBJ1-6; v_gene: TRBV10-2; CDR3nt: TGCGCCAGCAGTTACAGGGAGGGCTCACCCCTCCACTTT; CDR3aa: CASSYREGSPLHF
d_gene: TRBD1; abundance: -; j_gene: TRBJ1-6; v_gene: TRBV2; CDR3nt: TGTGCCAGAAGGACCGGGACAGGGATGGGCACCCTCCACTTT; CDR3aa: CARRTGTGMGTLHF
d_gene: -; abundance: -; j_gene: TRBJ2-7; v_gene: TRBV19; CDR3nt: TGTGCCAGTAGTACAGGGTCGGGGGGCAGCTACGAGCAGTACTTC; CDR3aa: CASSTGSGGSYEQYF
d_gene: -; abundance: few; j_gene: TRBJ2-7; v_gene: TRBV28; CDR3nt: TGTGCCAGCAGTTTACCCAGGGGTGGGCGCGAGCAGTACTTC; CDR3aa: CASSLPRGGREQYF
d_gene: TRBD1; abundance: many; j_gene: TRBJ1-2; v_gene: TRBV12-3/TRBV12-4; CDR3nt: TGTGCCAGCAGTCGGCCGGGACAGGTGAACTATGGCTACACCTTC; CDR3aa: CASSRPGQVNYGYTF
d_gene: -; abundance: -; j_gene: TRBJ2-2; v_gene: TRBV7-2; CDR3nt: TGTGCCAGCAGCTACGGGACGAGGAACACCGGGGAGCTGTTTTTT; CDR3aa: CASSYGTRNTGELFF
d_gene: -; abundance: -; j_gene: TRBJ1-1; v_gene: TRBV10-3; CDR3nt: TGTGCCATCAGGAGGGCGGACACTGAAGCTTTCTTT; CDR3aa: CAIRRADTEAFF
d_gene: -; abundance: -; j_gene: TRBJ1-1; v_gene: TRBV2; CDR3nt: TGTGCCAGCAGTGCCCAACAGGGTCGGAACACTGAAGCTTTCTTT; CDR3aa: CASSAQQGRNTEAFF
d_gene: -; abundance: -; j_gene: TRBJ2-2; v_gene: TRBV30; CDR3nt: TGTGCCTGGAGTGTAGGCCGAGTTTTCGGGAACACCGGGGAGCTGTTTTTT; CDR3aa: CAWSVGRVFGNTGELFF
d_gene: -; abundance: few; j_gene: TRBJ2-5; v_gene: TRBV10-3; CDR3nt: TGTGCCATCAGTGAGTCGACCAGGGGAGAGACCCAGTACTTC; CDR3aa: CAISESTRGETQYF
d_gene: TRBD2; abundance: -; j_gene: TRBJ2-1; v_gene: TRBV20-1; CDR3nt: TGCAGTGCTAGCTCGGATGGACTAGCTTACAATGAGCAGTTCTTC; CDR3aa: CSASSDGLAYNEQFF
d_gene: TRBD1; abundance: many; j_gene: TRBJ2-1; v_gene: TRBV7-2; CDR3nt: TGTGCCAGCAGCTTAGTAGGGACAGGGAGCGCCTACAATGAGCAGTTCTTC; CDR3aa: CASSLVGTGSAYNEQFF
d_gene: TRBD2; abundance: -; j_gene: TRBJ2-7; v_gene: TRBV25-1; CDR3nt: TGTGCCAGCAGTGAGCGGGGGGGGGCCTACGAGCAGTACTTC; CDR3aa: CASSERGGAYEQYF
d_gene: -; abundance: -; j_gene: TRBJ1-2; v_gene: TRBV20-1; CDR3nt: TGCATCTTTGACAGCGTTCATGGCTACACCTTC; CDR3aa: CIFDSVHGYTF
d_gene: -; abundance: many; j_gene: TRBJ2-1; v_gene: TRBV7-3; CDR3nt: TGTGCCAGCAGCTTAGGGATGAGCGATGAGCAGTTCTTC; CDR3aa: CASSLGMSDEQFF
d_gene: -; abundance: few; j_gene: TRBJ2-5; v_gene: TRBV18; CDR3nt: TGTGCCAGCTCACCAGAGCATCTCCCCGGAGAGACCCAGTACTTC; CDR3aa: CASSPEHLPGETQYF
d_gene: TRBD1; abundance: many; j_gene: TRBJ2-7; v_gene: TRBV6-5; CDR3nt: TGTGCCAGCAGTTACTGGGGACAGGGGGCTGAGGAGCAGTACTTC; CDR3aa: CASSYWGQGAEEQYF
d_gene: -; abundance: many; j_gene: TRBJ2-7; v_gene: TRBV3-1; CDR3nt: TGTGCCAGCAGCCAAGCGGGAGCCCGCTACGAGCAGTACTTC; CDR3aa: CASSQAGARYEQYF
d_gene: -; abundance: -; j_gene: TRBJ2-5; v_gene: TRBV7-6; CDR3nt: TGTGCCAGCAGCTTAGAGATGGGGACCCAGTACTTC; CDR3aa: CASSLEMGTQYF
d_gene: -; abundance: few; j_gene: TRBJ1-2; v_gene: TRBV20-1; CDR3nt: TGCAGTGCTAGAGGGGTTCCGGGACGCAAGGGCCTGGGCTACACCTTC; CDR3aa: CSARGVPGRKGLGYTF
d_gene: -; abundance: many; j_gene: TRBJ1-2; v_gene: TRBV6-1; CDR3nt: TGTGCCAGCAGTCGAGGGGGGAACTATGGCTACACCTTC; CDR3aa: CASSRGGNYGYTF
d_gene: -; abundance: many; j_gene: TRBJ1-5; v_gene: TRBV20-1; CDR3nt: TGCAGCGCGACTCGGGCAGGAGCTAATCAGCCCCAGCATTTT; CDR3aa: CSATRAGANQPQHF
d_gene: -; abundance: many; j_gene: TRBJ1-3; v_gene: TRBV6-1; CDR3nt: TGTGCCAGCAGCCGATTCTCTGGAAACACCATATATTTT; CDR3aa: CASSRFSGNTIYF
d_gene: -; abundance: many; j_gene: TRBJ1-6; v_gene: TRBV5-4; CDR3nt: TGTGCCAGCAGCTTGGTAGGGCAGCATAATTCACCCCTCCACTTT; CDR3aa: CASSLVGQHNSPLHF
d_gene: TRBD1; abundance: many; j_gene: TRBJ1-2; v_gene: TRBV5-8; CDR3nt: TGTGCCAGCAGCTTGGCTCGACAGGGGGGCTACACCTTC; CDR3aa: CASSLARQGGYTF
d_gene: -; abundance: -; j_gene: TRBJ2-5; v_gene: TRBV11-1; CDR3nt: TGTGCCAGCAGCTTAGCCGGGACAACTAACCAAGAGACCCAGTACTTC; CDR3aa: CASSLAGTTNQETQYF